This T cell receptor (beta chain) was captured by sequencing in a study of response to subunit inactivated influenza vaccine. Whole-study results and caveats: Authors suggested each seasonal influenza vaccination recruits few new T cells.

This CDR3 is 17 amino acids long. V shed 3 bases and J shed 6 bases, with 22 bases lying between them. The germline gives CDR1 SNHLY, CDR2 FYNNEI. Regarding this clonotype: The antigen remains undetermined.

TCRdb used MiXCR to reprocess the RT-PCR reads, holding one entry per CDR3 protein. The sample comprises around 530,000 distinct CDR3 sequences, approximately 12% of which are singletons, and 10% rests with the top ten. This TCR derives from a man aged 50-59 years who received an inactivated influenza vaccine. The V call is TRBV2, the J call TRBJ2-3; TRBD2 might be the D (6 bases). Sequenced here: PBMCs from blood, sampled on the day of vaccination. This chain's CDR3 is CASSDRSGLAFTDTQYF. DNA of the CDR3: TGTGCCAGCAGTGATAGGAGCGGGCTAGCATTCACGGATACGCAGTATTTT. The whole variable domain, remainder taken from reference TRBV2 and TRBJ2-3, is EPEVTQTPSHQVTQMGQEVILRCVPISNHLYFYWYRQILGQKVEFLVSFYNNEISEKSEIFDDQFSVERPDGSNFTLKIRSTKLEDSAMYFCASSDRSGLAFTDTQYFGPGTRLTVL.